These T cell receptor beta chains were read from a single sample in a study of human T cells and chemical hapten exposure. TCRdb ran MiXCR on the RACE reads and lists one entry per CDR3 protein. The table records some 120,000 distinct CDR3 sequences, around 10% of them present only once. The sequences come from whole blood, collected in connection with sensitization to the hapten diphenylcyclopropenone (DPC). The receptors were sampled from a woman in her forties or fifties with alopecia areata. Some clones in this sample may be carry-over from other donors' samples. Both conserved end residues are part of each CDR3. Fields, in order: V gene, CDR3 length, clone size, J gene, D gene, CDR3 DNA, CDR3 protein. D genes are given only for firm matches. For some rows the clone size is stated as once, few or many, or as a class when expanded; others skip it.

TRBV6-2/TRBV6-3	14	.	TRBJ1-4	TRBD1	TGTGCCAGCAAATCGGACAGGAGTTATGAAAAACTGTTTTTT	CASKSDRSYEKLFF
TRBV28	12	few	TRBJ2-7	.	TGTGCCAGCAGCCAACAGCGCTACGAGCAGTACTTC	CASSQQRYEQYF
TRBV7-2	13	many	TRBJ2-5	TRBD1	TGTGCCAGCAGACTGACAGGGGTAGGGGCCCAGTACTTC	CASRLTGVGAQYF
TRBV5-1	14	few	TRBJ2-5	TRBD1	TGCGCCAGCAGCATCGACAGGGGCCAAGAGACCCAGTACTTC	CASSIDRGQETQYF
TRBV12-3/TRBV12-4	14	.	TRBJ2-4	.	TGTGCCAGCAGTTTTGCAGAAGCCAAAAACATTCAGTACTTC	CASSFAEAKNIQYF
TRBV4-2	15	many	TRBJ1-2	TRBD1	TGTGCCAGCAGCCAAGACGGACAGGGAATTTTTGGCTACACCTTC	CASSQDGQGIFGYTF
TRBV10-3	15	many	TRBJ1-2	TRBD1	TGTGCCATCAGCCTAGAGCCGGGACAGGTGCGGGGCTACACCTTC	CAISLEPGQVRGYTF
TRBV28	10	many	TRBJ2-5	.	TGTGCCAGCAGCGGGCGGACCCAGTACTTC	CASSGRTQYF
TRBV5-5	15	.	TRBJ2-7	.	TGTGCCAGCAGCTTGGCAGCGGATAGCTCCTACGAGCAGTACTTC	CASSLAADSSYEQYF
TRBV10-3	13	few	TRBJ1-2	TRBD1	TGTGCCATCAGTGGGACAGGGGATTATGGCTACACCTTC	CAISGTGDYGYTF
TRBV4-1	13	many	TRBJ2-7	.	TGCGCCAGCAGCCACGGGACGGACTACGAGCAGTACTTC	CASSHGTDYEQYF
TRBV7-2	11	.	TRBJ2-1	.	TGTGCCAGCAGCCCTCTGGGTAAGCAGTTCTTC	CASSPLGKQFF
TRBV28	12	few	TRBJ1-2	.	TGTGCCAGCAGTTTATGGTCCGAGGGCTACACCTTC	CASSLWSEGYTF
TRBV20-1	15	many	TRBJ2-3	TRBD2	TGCAGTGCTAGTGCGGGAGGGGTCGGCACAGATACGCAGTATTTT	CSASAGGVGTDTQYF
TRBV2	14	few	TRBJ2-4	.	TGTGCCAGCAGACTAGTGGTAGCCAAAAACATTCAGTACTTC	CASRLVVAKNIQYF
TRBV10-3	14	many	TRBJ2-3	.	TGTGCCATCAGCGCAGGGGCCACCACAGATACGCAGTATTTT	CAISAGATTDTQYF
TRBV6-4	9	many	TRBJ2-1	.	TGTGCCAGCAGTGACGCCGTCCCTTTC	CASSDAVPF
TRBV7-9	17	many	TRBJ1-1	.	TGTGCCAGCAGCTTCAATGGGGGGCTGAGAATGAACACTGAAGCTTTCTTT	CASSFNGGLRMNTEAFF
TRBV28	12	.	TRBJ2-7	.	TGTGCCAGCAGTTTGTCCCTCCCCGAGCAGTACTTC	CASSLSLPEQYF
TRBV28	14	few	TRBJ2-1	.	TGTGCCAGCACCCCGGGGTCCTCCTACAATGAGCAGTTCTTC	CASTPGSSYNEQFF
TRBV12-3/TRBV12-4	18	few	TRBJ1-2	.	TGTGCCAGCAGTTTACCCCCCCTAGGGACCCAGGGGAACTATGGCTACACCTTC	CASSLPPLGTQGNYGYTF
TRBV20-1	18	.	TRBJ2-4	TRBD2	TGCAGTGCCCTCGGACTAGCGGGGGCCCGATTAGCCAAAAACATTCAGTACTTC	CSALGLAGARLAKNIQYF
TRBV28	13	.	TRBJ2-7	.	TGTGCCAGTGCGGGCGTTGAATCCTACGAGCAGTACTTC	CASAGVESYEQYF
TRBV18	15	few	TRBJ1-5	.	TGTGCCAGCTCACCCGCTCGGGACCCTAATCAGCCCCAGCATTTT	CASSPARDPNQPQHF
TRBV3-1	13	many	TRBJ1-2	TRBD1	TGTGCCAGCAGCCTTCCCGCAGGGGGAGGCTACACCTTC	CASSLPAGGGYTF
TRBV20-1	13	.	TRBJ2-7	TRBD1	TGCAGTGCTAAGGGGACAGCCTTCTACGAGCAGTACTTC	CSAKGTAFYEQYF
TRBV28	15	few	TRBJ2-1	TRBD2	TGTGCCAGCAGACCGAGCGGGAGTAGGGACAATGAGCAGTTCTTC	CASRPSGSRDNEQFF
TRBV2	15	.	TRBJ2-3	.	TGTGCCAGCAGTGCTAGGCAGGCATTGTCAGATACGCAGTATTTT	CASSARQALSDTQYF
TRBV29-1	12	.	TRBJ2-7	.	TGCAGCGTAGAAAGGGACTCCTACGAGCAGTACTTC	CSVERDSYEQYF
TRBV6-5	17	few	TRBJ1-4	TRBD1	TGTGCCAGCAGTTACTCCCAGGGGGCCCCAGACGGAGAAAAACTGTTTTTT	CASSYSQGAPDGEKLFF
TRBV19	14	.	TRBJ2-7	TRBD1	TGTGCCAGTAGTAGGACAGGGAACCCCTACGAGCAGTACTTC	CASSRTGNPYEQYF
TRBV11-2	18	medium-sized	TRBJ2-4	TRBD2	TGTGCCAGCAGCCGCCCGGGGCTAGCGGGAGAGGATAAAAACATTCAGTACTTC	CASSRPGLAGEDKNIQYF
TRBV6-1	15	.	TRBJ2-2	.	TGTGCCGGTCGATTTGGGCAGACAGGAGGCGGGGAGCTGTTTTTT	CAGRFGQTGGGELFF
TRBV7-2	17	.	TRBJ2-3	.	TGTGCCAGCAGCTTAGTGCGTCCGGGTCTCGCCACAGATACGCAGTATTTT	CASSLVRPGLATDTQYF
TRBV5-1	14	few	TRBJ1-4	.	TGCGCCAGCAGACCGGGCCCAACTAATGAAAAACTGTTTTTT	CASRPGPTNEKLFF
TRBV11-1	16	few	TRBJ2-7	.	TGTGCCAGCAGCCCAAGAAGCCGGGCGATCTCCTACGAGCAGTACTTC	CASSPRSRAISYEQYF
TRBV7-9	16	.	TRBJ1-4	.	TGTGCCAGCAGCTTCATGAAGGTTAAGCGTAATGAAAAACTGTTTTTT	CASSFMKVKRNEKLFF
TRBV12-3/TRBV12-4	14	few	TRBJ1-4	.	TGTGCCAGCAGTTGGGGGGTAGCTAATGAAAAACTGTTTTTT	CASSWGVANEKLFF
TRBV19	14	few	TRBJ2-4	.	TGTGCCAGTAGTTTCGGGGCCACCAAAAACATTCAGTACTTC	CASSFGATKNIQYF
TRBV7-2	17	.	TRBJ2-7	TRBD1	TGTGCCAGCAGCTTAGTAGGGACAGGGGGCGCTCAATACGAGCAGTACTTC	CASSLVGTGGAQYEQYF
TRBV19	13	few	TRBJ2-2	.	TGTGCCAGTAGACCCCAGATCACCGGGGAGCTGTTTTTT	CASRPQITGELFF
TRBV7-9	13	many	TRBJ1-1	.	TGTGCCAGCAGCTTATTTCTGGGCGGTGAAGCTTTCTTT	CASSLFLGGEAFF
TRBV29-1	12	.	TRBJ1-5	TRBD1	TGCAGCATCGGACAGGGCGGAGAGCCCCAGCATTTT	CSIGQGGEPQHF
TRBV7-2	14	.	TRBJ2-5	.	TGTGCCAGCAGCCCCTGGACGACTACCGAGACCCAGTACTTC	CASSPWTTTETQYF